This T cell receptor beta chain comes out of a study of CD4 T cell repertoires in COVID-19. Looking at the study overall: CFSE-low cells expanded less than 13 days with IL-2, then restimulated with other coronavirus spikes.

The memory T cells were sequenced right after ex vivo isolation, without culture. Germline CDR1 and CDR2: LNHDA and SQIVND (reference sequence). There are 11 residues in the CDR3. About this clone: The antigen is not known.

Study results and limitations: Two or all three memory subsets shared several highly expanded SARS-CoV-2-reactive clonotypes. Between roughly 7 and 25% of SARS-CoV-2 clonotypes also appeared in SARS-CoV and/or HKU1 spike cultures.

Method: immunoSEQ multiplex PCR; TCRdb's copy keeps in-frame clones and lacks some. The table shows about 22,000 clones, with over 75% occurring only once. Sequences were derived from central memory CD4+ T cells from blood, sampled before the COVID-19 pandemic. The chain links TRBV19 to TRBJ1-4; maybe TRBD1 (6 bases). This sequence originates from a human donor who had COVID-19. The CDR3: CATTGPRVVFF. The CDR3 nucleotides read TGTGCTACGACAGGTCCCCGGGTAGTGTTTTTT.